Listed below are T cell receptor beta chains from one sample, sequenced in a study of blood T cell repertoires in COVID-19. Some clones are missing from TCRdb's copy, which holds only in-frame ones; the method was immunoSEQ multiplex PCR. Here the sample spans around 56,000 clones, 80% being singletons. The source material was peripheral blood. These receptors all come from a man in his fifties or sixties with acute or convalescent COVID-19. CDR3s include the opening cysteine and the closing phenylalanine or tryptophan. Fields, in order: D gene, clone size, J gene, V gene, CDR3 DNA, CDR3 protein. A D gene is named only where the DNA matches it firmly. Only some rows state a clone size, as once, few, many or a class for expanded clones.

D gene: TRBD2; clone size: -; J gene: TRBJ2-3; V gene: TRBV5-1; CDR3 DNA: TGCGCCAGCAGCTTGTTCGCTAGCGGGGGCGGGGCAGATACGCAGTATTTT; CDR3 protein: CASSLFASGGGADTQYF
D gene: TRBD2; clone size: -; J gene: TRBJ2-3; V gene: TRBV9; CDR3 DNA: TGTGCCAGCGGGGTGACTAGCGGCCGCACAGATACGCAGTATTTT; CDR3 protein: CASGVTSGRTDTQYF
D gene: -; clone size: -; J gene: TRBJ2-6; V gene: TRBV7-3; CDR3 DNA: TGTGCCAGCTCGACCCTGGGGGCCGGGGCCAACGTCCTGACTTTC; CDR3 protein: CASSTLGAGANVLTF
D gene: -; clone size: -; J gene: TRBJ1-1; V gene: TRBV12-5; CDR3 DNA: TGTGCTAGTGCCGTTTTAACGGGCACTGAAGCTTTCTTT; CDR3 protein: CASAVLTGTEAFF
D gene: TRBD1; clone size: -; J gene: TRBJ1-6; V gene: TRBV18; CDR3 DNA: TGTGCCAGCTCAACCGGGACAGGGGGAAATTCACCCCTCCACTTT; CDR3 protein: CASSTGTGGNSPLHF
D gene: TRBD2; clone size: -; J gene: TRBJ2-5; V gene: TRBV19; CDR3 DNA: TGTGCCAGTAGTATCCGGGGGGGCGTAGGTCAAGAGACCCAGTACTTC; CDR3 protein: CASSIRGGVGQETQYF
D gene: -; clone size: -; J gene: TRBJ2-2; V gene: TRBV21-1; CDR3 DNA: TGTGCCAGCAGCCCCGGTAGCGGGGAGCTGTTTTTT; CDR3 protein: CASSPGSGELFF
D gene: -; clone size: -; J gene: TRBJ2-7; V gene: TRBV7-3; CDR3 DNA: TGTGCCAGCAGCTTATTCGGTTCCTACGAGCAGTACTTC; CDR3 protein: CASSLFGSYEQYF
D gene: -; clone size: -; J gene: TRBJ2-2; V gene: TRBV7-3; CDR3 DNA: TGTGCCAGCAGCCGGGGAAACACCGGGGAGCTGTTTTTT; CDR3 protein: CASSRGNTGELFF
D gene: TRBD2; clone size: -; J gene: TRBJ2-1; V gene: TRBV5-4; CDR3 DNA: TGTGCCAGCAGTCGCAAACTAGCGGGGGGTCCCTACAATGAGCAGTTCTTC; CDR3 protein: CASSRKLAGGPYNEQFF
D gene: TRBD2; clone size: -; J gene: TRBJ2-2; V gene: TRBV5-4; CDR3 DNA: TGTGCCAGCAGCCCCGCCTCGGGACTAGCGGGGGGCTCGTTGCACGGGGAGCTGTTTTTT; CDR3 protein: CASSPASGLAGGSLHGELFF
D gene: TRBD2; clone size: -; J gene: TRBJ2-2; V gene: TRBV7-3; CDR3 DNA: TGTGCCAGCAGCTTAAGGCCCGCAGTTGGCGGGGGAATTTCCGGGGAGCTGTTTTTT; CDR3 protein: CASSLRPAVGGGISGELFF
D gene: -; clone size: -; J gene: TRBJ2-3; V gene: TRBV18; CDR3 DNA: TGTGCCAGCTCCGTATCCACAGATACGCAGTATTTT; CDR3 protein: CASSVSTDTQYF
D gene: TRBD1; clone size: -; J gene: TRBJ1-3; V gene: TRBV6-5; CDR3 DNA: TGTGCCAGCAGTTACTCGTCAGGGGGCGCTGGAAACACCATATATTTT; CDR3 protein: CASSYSSGGAGNTIYF
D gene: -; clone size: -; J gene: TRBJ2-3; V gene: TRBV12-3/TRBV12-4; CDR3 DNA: TGTGCCAGCACCGAGGCGGATACGCAGTATTTT; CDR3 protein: CASTEADTQYF
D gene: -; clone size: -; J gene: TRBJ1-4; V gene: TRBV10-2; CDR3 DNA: TGCGCCACCCGGGACACTTCAACTAATGAAAAACTGTTTTTT; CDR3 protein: CATRDTSTNEKLFF
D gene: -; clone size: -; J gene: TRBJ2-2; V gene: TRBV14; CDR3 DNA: TGTGCCAGCAGCCAAGGGCGGTACACCGGGGAGCTGTTTTTT; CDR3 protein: CASSQGRYTGELFF
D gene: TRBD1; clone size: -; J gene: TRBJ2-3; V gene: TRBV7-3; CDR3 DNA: TGTGCCAGCAGCAAGGACAGGGCTAACACAGATACGCAGTATTTT; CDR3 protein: CASSKDRANTDTQYF
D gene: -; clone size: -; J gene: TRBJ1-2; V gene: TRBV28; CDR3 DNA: TGTGCCAGCAGGCGGGGGGCTAACTATGGCTACACCTTC; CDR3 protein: CASRRGANYGYTF
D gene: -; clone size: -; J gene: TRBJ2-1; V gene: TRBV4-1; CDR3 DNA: TGCGCCAGCAGCCAAGAGACAGATTACAATGAGCAGTTCTTC; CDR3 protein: CASSQETDYNEQFF
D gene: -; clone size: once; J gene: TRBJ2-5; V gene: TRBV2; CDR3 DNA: TGTGCCAGCAGTGATCAGACGGGGGAGACCCAGTACTTC; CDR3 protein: CASSDQTGETQYF
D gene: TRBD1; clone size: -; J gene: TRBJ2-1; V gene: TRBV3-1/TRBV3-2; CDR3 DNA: TGTGCCAGCAGCCTGGGACAGGGGGCAGGCAATGAGCAGTTCTTC; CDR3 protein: CASSLGQGAGNEQFF
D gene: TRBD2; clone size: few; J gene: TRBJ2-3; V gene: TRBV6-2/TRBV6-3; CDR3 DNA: TGTGCCAGCAGTTTTGTAGCGGGGGACTCCGAGATCACAGATACGCAGTATTTT; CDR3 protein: CASSFVAGDSEITDTQYF
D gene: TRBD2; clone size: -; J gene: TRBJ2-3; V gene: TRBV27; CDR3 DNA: TGTGCCAGCAGTTTTTTTCCCCCCGAACTAGCGGGGGTCTTCGGGGATACGCAGTATTTT; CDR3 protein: CASSFFPPELAGVFGDTQYF
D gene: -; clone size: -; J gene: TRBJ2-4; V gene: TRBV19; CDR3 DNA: TGTGCCAGTAGTATAGATGGGCGGGCGATCTTAGCCAAAAACATTCAGTACTTC; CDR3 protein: CASSIDGRAILAKNIQYF
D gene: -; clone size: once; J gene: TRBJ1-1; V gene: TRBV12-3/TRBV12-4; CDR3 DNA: TGTGCCAGCAGTCCGCGATTGAACACTGAAGCTTTCTTT; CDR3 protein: CASSPRLNTEAFF
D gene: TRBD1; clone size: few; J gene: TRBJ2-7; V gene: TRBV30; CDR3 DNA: TGTGCCTGGAGCCGACAGGGGGCCTACGAGCAGTACTTC; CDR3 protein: CAWSRQGAYEQYF
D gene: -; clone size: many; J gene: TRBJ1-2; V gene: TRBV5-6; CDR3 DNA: TGTGCCAGCAGCTTGGTTCAGGGAAATCATGGCTACACCTTC; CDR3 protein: CASSLVQGNHGYTF
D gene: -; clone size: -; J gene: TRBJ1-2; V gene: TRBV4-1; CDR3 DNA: TGCGCCAGCAGCCAAGATCGGTCAACTCAGGGATTAAACTATGGCTACACCTTC; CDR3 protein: CASSQDRSTQGLNYGYTF
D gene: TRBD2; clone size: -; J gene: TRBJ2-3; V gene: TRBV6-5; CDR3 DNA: TGTGCCAGCAACGAACTAGCGGGGGACACAGATACGCAGTATTTT; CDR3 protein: CASNELAGDTDTQYF
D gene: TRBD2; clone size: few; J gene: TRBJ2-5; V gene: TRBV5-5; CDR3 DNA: TGTGCCAGCAGCCTCGAGGGATCGAGGGAGGGGCACGAAGAGACCCAGTACTTC; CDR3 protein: CASSLEGSREGHEETQYF
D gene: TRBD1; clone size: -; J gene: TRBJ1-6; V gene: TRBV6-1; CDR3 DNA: TGTGCCAGCGGTGTACTAAAGGGGGCGAACAGTCTGGCCTATAATTCACCCCTCCACTTT; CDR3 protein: CASGVLKGANSLAYNSPLHF
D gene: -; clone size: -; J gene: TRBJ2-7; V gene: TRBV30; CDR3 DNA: TGTGCCTGGAGCCCCGGGACTTTCGCTTCCTACGAGCAGTACTTC; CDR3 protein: CAWSPGTFASYEQYF
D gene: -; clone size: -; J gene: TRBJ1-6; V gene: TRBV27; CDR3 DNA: TGTGCCAGCAGTCTATACACTCCGACAGGCCCCTATAATTCACCCCTCCACTTT; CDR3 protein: CASSLYTPTGPYNSPLHF
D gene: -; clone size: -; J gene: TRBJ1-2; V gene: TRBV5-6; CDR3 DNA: TGTGCCAGCAGCTTGGCCCCAGGGCGCCAGGTGAACTATGGCTACACCTTC; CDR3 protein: CASSLAPGRQVNYGYTF
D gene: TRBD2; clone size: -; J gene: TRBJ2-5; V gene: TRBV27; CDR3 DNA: TGTGCCAGCAGTTTATCGGTTAGCGGGGGGGCCTGGTACTTC; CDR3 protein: CASSLSVSGGAWYF
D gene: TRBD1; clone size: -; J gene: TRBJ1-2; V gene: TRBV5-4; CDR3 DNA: TGTGCCAGCAGCCACCAACAGGGGACCTATGGCTACACCTTC; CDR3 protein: CASSHQQGTYGYTF
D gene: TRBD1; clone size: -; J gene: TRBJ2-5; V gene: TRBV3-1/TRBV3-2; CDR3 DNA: TGTGCCAGCAGCCTACGACAGGGCCAAGAGACCCAGTACTTC; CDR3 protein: CASSLRQGQETQYF
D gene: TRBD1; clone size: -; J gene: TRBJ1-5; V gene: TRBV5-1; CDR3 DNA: TGCGCCAGCAGCTTGGGGGGACAGAACAATCAGCCCCAGCATTTT; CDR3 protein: CASSLGGQNNQPQHF